This T cell receptor (beta chain) was found in a study of blood T cell repertoires in COVID-19. For the study at large: Acute and convalescent COVID-19 specimens originated in the United States, Italy and Spain.

V lost 5 bases and J 4 bases, leaving 14 bases between the germline ends. In germline, CDR1 is SGHTA, CDR2 FQGTGA. This CDR3 comprises 15 residues. The study assigned cohorts using participant-reported clinical history. TCRdb keeps only in-frame clones here, not all; method: immunoSEQ multiplex PCR. The table includes about 380,000 clones, roughly 91% detected once. The sample was PBMCs or T cells enriched from blood (not recorded which). The chain has TRBV7-3 and TRBJ2-2, with a weak D call TRBD2 (8 bases). The clonotype comes from a woman under 30 who had recovered from COVID-19. The CDR3, as DNA: TGTGCCAGCAGCCCGGGAGGGGGCGTCACCGGGGAGCTGTTTTTT. As protein: CASSPGGGVTGELFF.